This T cell receptor beta chain was recorded in a study of tumor-infiltrating lymphocytes in glioblastoma multiforme. Per germline, CDR1 SGHAT and CDR2 FQNNGV. The CDR3 totals 17 residues. TCRB libraries came from RNA via three nested multiplex PCR rounds. TCRdb re-derived calls from the multiplex PCR reads in MiXCR, one entry per CDR3 protein. The data hold about 16,000 distinct CDR3 sequences, with 60% to 75% observed a single time. A remark on this clonotype: Compared with germline, one end of the junction differs, possibly owing to a read error.

The clonotype comes from a male donor with glioblastoma. J is TRBJ2-2 and V is TRBV11-2, with D perhaps matching TRBD1 or TRBD2 (5 bases each). Sequencing input: brain tumor tissue. CDR3 residues: CAGSSRLQGQNTGELFF. DNA of the CDR3: TGTGCCGGCAGCTCGAGGCTTCAGGGTCAGAACACCGGGGAACTGTTTTTT.